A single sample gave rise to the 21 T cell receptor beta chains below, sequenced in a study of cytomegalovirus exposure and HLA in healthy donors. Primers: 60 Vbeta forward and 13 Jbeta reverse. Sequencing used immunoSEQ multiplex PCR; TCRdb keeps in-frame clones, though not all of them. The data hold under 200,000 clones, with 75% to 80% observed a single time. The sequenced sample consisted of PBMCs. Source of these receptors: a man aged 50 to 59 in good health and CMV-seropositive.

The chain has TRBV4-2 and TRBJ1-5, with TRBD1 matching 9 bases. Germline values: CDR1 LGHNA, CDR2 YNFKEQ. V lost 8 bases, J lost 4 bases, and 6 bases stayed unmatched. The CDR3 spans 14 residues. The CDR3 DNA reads TGTGCCAGCGCACAGGGGGCCGGGAATCAGCCCCAGCATTTT. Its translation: CASAQGAGNQPQHF.

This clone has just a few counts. CDR3 sequence reads: CASSPVTGTDSSYEQYV. DNA of the CDR3: TGCGCCAGCAGTCCAGTAACCGGGACTGATTCCTCCTACGAGCAGTACGTC. V gene TRBV23-1 combines with J gene TRBJ2-7; perhaps TRBD2 as D (6 bases). TRBV23-1 is an ORF; its function is uncertain. V was shortened by 4 bases and J by 0 bases, with 19 bases between the two germline ends. The CDR3 is 17 residues long.

DNA of the CDR3: TGTGCCAGCAGCCTCGGACAGATCCAAGAGACCCAGTACTTC. Protein sequence: CASSLGQIQETQYF. The chain employs TRBV7-9 and TRBJ2-5, with D perhaps matching TRBD1 (6 bases). Germline V gene lookup returns CDR1 SEHNR and CDR2 FQNEAQ (reference sequence). The CDR3 contains 14 residues. Trimming left V 5 bases short and J 1 base short, with 11 bases between.

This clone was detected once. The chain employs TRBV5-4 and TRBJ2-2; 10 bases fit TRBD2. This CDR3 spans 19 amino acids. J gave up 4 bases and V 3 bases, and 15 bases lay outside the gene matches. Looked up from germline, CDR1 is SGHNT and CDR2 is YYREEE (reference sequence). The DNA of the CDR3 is TGTGCCAGCAGCTACGGAGGTAGCGGGGGGCGTTCGGGCACCGGGGAGCTGTTTTTT. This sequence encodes CASSYGGSGGRSGTGELFF.

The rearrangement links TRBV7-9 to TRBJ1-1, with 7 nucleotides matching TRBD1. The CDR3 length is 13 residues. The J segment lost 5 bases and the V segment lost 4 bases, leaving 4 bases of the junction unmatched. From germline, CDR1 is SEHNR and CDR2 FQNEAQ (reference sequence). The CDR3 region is CASSYTQGTEAFF. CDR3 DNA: TGTGCCAGCAGCTATACACAGGGGACTGAAGCTTTCTTT.

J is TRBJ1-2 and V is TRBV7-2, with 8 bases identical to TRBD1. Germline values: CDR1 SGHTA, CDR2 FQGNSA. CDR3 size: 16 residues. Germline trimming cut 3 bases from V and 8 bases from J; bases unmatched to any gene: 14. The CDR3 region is CASSFSHKTGDEGYTF. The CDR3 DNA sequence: TGTGCCAGCAGCTTCTCACATAAGACAGGGGATGAGGGCTACACCTTC.

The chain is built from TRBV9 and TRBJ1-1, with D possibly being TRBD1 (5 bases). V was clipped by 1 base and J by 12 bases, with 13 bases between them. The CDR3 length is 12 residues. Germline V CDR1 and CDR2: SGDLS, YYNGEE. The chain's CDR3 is CASSVFTGGTFF. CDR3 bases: TGTGCCAGCAGCGTATTTACAGGTGGGACTTTCTTT.

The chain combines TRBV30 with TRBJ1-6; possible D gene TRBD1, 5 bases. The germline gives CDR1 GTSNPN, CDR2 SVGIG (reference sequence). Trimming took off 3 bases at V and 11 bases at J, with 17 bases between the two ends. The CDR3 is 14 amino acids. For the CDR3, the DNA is TGTGCCTGGAGGGCTCCCAGGGAGGGTGCACCCCTCCACTTT. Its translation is CAWRAPREGAPLHF.

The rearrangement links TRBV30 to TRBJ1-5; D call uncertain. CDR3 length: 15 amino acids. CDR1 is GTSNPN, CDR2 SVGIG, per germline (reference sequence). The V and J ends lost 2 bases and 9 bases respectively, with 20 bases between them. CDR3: CAWSTPLRARGPQHF. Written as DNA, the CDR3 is TGTGCCTGGAGTACGCCCCTTCGAGCCCGAGGGCCCCAGCATTTT.

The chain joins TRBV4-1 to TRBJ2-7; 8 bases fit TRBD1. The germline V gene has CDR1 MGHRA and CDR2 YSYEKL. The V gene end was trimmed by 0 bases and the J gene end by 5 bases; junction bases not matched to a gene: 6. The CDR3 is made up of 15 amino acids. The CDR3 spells CASSQDHQGADEQYF. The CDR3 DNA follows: TGCGCCAGCAGCCAAGATCACCAGGGGGCTGACGAGCAGTACTTC.

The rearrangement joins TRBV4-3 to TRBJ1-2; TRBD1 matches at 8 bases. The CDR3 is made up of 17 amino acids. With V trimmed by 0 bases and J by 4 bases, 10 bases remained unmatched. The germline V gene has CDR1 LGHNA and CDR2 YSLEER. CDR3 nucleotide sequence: TGCGCCAGCAGCCAAGATCTAACAGGGGGAGGAGGCTATGGCTACACCTTC. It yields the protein CASSQDLTGGGGYGYTF.

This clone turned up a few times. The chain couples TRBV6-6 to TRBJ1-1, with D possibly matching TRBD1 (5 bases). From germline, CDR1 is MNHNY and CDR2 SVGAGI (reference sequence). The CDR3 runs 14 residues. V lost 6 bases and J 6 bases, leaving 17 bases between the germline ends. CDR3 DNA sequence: TGTGCCAGCAGATCCGTTAGGCAGGGCTCTGAAGCTTTCTTT. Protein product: CASRSVRQGSEAFF.

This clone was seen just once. The CDR3 DNA is TGTGCCAGCAGCCAAGAGGGGACTGGGAGCAATCAGCCCCAGCATTTT. Encoded protein: CASSQEGTGSNQPQHF. This chain connects TRBV4-2 to TRBJ1-5, with a tentative D call TRBD1 (5 bases). The V and J ends lost 0 bases and 1 base respectively, with 10 bases between them. Germline-derived CDR1 and CDR2 are LGHNA and YNFKEQ. The CDR3 contains 16 residues.

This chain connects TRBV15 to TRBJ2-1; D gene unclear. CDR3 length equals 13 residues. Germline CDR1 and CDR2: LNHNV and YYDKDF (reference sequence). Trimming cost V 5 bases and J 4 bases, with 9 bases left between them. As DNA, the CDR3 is TGTGCCACCAGCTTAGACACGTACAATGAGCAGTTCTTC. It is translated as CATSLDTYNEQFF. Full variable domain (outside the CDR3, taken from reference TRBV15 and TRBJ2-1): DAMVIQNPRYQVTQFGKPVTLSCSQTLNHNVMYWYQQKSSQAPKLLFHYYDKDFNNEADTPDNFQSRRPNTSFCFLDIRSPGLGDTAMYLCATSLDTYNEQFFGPGTRLTVL.

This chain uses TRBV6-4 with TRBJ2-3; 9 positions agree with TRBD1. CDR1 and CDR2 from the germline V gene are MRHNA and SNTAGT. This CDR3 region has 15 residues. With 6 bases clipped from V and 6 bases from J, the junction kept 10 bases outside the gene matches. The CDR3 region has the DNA TGTGCCAGCAGCCCCTGGGGACAGGGCTCTGATACGCAGTATTTT. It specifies CASSPWGQGSDTQYF.

The CDR3 coding sequence is TGTGCCAGCAGTTTTACAGGTGAGGTGGTCTCTGAAGCTTTCTTT. Translated, it gives CASSFTGEVVSEAFF. The chain joins TRBV27 to TRBJ1-1; TRBD1 might be the D (5 bases). The V end lost 3 bases, the J end lost 6 bases, and 17 bases lay between the germline ends. Germline CDR1 and CDR2: MNHEY and SMNVEV (reference sequence). This CDR3 is built from 15 residues.

In DNA form, the CDR3 reads TGTGCCAGCACGCGGGGGGTCTTGGGAGATACGCAGTATTTT. It translates to CASTRGVLGDTQYF. The V gene is TRBV2, the J gene TRBJ2-3; TRBD2 matches 8 bases. The ends lost 7 bases at V and 5 bases at J; junction bases unmatched: 8. CDR3 length: 14 residues. CDR1 SNHLY and CDR2 FYNNEI come from the germline V gene.

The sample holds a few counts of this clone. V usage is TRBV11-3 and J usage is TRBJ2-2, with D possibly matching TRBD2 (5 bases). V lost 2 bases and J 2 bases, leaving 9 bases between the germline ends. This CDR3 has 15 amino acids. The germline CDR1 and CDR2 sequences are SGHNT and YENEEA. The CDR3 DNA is TGTGCCAGCAGCTTATCAAGCGGAAACACCGGGGAGCTGTTTTTT. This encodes CASSLSSGNTGELFF.

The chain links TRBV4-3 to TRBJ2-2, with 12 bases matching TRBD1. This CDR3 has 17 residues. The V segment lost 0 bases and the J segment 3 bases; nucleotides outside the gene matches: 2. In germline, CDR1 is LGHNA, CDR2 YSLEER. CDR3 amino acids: CASSQDGTGGHTGELFF. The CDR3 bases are TGCGCCAGCAGCCAAGATGGGACAGGGGGCCACACCGGGGAGCTGTTTTTT.

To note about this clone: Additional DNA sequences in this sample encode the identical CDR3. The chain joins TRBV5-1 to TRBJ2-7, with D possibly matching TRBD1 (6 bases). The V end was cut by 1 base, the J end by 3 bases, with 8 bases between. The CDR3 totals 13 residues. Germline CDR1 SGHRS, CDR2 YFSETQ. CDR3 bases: TGCGCCAGCAGCTTGTTGGACAGCTACGAGCAGTACGTC. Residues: CASSLLDSYEQYV.

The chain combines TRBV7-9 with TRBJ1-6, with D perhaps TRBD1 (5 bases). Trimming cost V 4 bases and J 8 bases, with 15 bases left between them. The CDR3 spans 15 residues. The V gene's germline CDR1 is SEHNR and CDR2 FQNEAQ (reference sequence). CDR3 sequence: CASSSSGGLDSPLHF. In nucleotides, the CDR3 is TGTGCCAGCAGCTCAAGCGGGGGACTCGATTCACCCCTCCACTTT.